This T cell receptor (beta chain) derives from a study of memory CD4+ T cells and cytomegalovirus serostatus. Study-level information: Of the healthy Belgian adults, 9 were CMV seropositive and fewer than 30 seronegative. The study, taken as a whole, reports: Of approximately 150 reported CMV TCRbeta sequences, around 63 were found in memory CD4+ repertoires.

The table came from immunoSEQ multiplex PCR; TCRdb's copy has only in-frame clones and leaves some out. The table shows tens of thousands of clones, with around 83% occurring only once. Single viable CD3+CD4+CD8-CD45RO+ cells were sorted as the memory CD4+ T cells. Positive selection with CD4 microbeads enriched total CD4+ T cells. About this clone: The target antigen is unknown.

Germline CDR1 SGDLS, CDR2 YYNGEE. The CDR3 contains 15 residues. With V trimmed by 3 bases and J by 4 bases, 6 bases remained unmatched. Material for sequencing was memory CD4+ T cells from blood. The origin of this receptor is an adult in good health and CMV-seropositive. This chain connects TRBV9 to TRBJ1-4; 7 bases fit TRBD1. In nucleotides, the CDR3 is TGTGCCAGCAGCGCGGGACAGTTGAATAATGAAAAACTGTTTTTT. It codes for CASSAGQLNNEKLFF.